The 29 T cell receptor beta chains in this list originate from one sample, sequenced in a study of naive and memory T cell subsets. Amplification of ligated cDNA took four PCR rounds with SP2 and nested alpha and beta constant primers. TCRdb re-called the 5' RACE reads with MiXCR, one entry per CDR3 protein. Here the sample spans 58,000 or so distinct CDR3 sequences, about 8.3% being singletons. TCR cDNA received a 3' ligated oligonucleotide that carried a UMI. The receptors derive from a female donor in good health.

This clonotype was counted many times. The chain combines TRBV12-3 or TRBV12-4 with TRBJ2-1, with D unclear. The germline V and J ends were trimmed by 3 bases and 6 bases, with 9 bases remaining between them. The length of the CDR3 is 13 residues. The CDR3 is CASSLEVPNEQFF. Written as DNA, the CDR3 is TGTGCCAGCAGTTTGGAAGTTCCCAATGAGCAGTTCTTC.

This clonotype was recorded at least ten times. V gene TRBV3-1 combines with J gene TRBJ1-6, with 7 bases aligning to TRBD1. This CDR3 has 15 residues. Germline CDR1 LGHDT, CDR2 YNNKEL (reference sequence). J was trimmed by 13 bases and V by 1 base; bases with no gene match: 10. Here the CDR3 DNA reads TGTGCCAGCAGCCAAGGAAGGGGACAGACGTCGCCCCTCCACTTT. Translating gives CASSQGRGQTSPLHF.

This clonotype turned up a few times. CDR3 coding DNA: TGTGCCAGCAGTTTTTTGGGGAGCAGCTATGGCTACACCTTC. Amino acids: CASSFLGSSYGYTF. The gene calls are TRBV28 and TRBJ1-2; no reliable D call. This CDR3 contains 14 residues. Trimming removed 3 bases from V and 4 bases from J, with 12 bases in between. The germline V gene encodes CDR1 MDHEN and CDR2 SYDVKM.

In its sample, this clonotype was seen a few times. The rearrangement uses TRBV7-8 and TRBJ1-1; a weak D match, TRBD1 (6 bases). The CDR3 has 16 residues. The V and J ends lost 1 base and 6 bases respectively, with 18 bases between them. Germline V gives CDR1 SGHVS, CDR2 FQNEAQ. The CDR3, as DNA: TGTGCCAGCAGCTTAGGTTTCGTCGGGGGGGCCGCTGAAGCTTTCTTT. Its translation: CASSLGFVGGAAEAFF.

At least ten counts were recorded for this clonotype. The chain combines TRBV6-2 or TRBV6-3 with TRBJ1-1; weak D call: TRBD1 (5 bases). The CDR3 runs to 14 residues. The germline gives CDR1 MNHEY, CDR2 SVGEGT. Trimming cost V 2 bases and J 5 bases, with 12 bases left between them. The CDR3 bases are TGTGCCAGCAGTTACGACGGGGCCATGACTGAAGCTTTCTTT. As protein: CASSYDGAMTEAFF.

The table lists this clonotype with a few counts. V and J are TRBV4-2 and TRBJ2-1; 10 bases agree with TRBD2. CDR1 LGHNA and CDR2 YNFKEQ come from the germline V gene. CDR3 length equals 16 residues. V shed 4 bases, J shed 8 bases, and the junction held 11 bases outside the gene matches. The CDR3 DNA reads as TGTGCCAGCAGCCTGATAGGGACTAGCGCTGAACATGAGCAGTTCTTC. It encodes CASSLIGTSAEHEQFF.

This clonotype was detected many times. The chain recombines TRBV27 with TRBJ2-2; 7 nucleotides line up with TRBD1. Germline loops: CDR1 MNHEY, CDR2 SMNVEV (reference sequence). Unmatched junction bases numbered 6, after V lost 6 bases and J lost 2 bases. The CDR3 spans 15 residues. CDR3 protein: CASRRGQVNTGELFF. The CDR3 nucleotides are TGTGCCAGCAGACGTGGACAGGTTAACACCGGGGAGCTGTTTTTT.

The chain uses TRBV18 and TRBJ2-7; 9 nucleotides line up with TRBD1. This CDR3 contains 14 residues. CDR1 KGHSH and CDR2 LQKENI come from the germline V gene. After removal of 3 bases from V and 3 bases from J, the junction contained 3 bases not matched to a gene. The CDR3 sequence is CASSPGTGSYEQYF. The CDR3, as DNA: TGTGCCAGCTCACCTGGGACAGGGAGCTACGAGCAGTACTTC.

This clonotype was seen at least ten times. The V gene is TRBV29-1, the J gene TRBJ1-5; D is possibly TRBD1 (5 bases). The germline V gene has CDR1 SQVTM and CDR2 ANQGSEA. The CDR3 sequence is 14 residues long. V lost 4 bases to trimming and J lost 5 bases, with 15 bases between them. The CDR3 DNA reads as TGCAGCGTTGTAATTGGGACCCGGGATCAGCCCCAGCATTTT. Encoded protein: CSVVIGTRDQPQHF. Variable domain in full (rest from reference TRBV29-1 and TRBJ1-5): SAVISQKPSRDICQRGTSLTIQCQVDSQVTMMFWYRQQPGQSLTLIATANQGSEATYESGFVIDKFPISRPNLTFSTLTVSNMSPEDSSIYLCSVVIGTRDQPQHFGDGTRLSIL.

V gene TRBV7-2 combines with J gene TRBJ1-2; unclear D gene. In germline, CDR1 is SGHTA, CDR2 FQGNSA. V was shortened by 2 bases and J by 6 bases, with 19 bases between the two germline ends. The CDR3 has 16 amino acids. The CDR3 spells CASSLQMAGGENGYTF. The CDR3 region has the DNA TGTGCCAGCAGCTTACAAATGGCAGGCGGGGAAAATGGCTACACCTTC. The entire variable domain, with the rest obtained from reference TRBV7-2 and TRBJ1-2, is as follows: GAGVSQSPSNKVTEKGKDVELRCDPISGHTALYWYRQSLGQGLEFLIYFQGNSAPDKSGLPSDRFSAERTGGSVSTLTIQRTQQEDSAVYLCASSLQMAGGENGYTFGSGTRLTVV.

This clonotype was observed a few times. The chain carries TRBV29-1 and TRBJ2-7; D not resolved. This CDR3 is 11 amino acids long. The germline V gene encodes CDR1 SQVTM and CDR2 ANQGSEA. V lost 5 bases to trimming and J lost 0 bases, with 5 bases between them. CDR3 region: CSVTTSYEQYF. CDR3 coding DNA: TGCAGCGTTACAACCTCCTACGAGCAGTACTTC.

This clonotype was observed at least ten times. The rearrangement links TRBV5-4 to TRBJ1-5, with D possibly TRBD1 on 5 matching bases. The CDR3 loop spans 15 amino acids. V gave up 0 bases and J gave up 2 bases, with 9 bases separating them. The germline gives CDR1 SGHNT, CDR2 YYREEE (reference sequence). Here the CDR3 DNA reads TGTGCCAGCAGCTTGGCCGGGGGTGGCAATCAGCCCCAGCATTTT. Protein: CASSLAGGGNQPQHF.

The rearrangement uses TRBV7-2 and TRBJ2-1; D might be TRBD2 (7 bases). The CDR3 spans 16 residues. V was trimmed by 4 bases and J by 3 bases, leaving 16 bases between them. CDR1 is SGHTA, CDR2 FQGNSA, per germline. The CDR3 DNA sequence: TGTGCCAGCAGCTGGGGGGGCACCCTCGACTACAATGAGCAGTTCTTC. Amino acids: CASSWGGTLDYNEQFF. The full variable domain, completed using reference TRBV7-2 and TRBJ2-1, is GAGVSQSPSNKVTEKGKDVELRCDPISGHTALYWYRQSLGQGLEFLIYFQGNSAPDKSGLPSDRFSAERTGGSVSTLTIQRTQQEDSAVYLCASSWGGTLDYNEQFFGPGTRLTVL.

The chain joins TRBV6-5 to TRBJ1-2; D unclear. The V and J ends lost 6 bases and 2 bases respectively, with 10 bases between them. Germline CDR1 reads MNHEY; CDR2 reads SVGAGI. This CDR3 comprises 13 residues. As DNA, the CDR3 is TGTGCCAGCAGGAGCCCAAGGAACTATGGCTACACCTTC. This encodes CASRSPRNYGYTF.

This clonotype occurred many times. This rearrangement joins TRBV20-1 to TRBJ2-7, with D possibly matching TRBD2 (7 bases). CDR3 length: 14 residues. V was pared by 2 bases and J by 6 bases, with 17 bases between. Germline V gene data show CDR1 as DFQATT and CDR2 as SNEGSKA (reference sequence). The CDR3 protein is CSARWGGAVTEQYF. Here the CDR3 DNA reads TGCAGTGCTAGATGGGGGGGGGCGGTTACCGAGCAGTACTTC.

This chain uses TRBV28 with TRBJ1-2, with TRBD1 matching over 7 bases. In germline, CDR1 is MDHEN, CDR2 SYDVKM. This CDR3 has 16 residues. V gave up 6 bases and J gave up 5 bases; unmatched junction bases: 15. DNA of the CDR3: TGTGCCAGCAGGGGGACAGCCCTCGTAAATAATTATGGCTACACCTTC. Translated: CASRGTALVNNYGYTF.

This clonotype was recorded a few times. The CDR3 loop reads CASSFEGRGQTGELFF. CDR3 DNA sequence: TGTGCCAGCAGCTTTGAGGGCAGGGGGCAAACCGGGGAGCTGTTTTTT. The chain carries TRBV7-2 and TRBJ2-2, with 8 nucleotides matching TRBD1. The CDR3 is 16 residues long. Trimming at V came to 3 bases and at J to 5 bases, leaving 8 bases not matched to a gene. Germline-derived CDR1 and CDR2 are SGHTA and FQGNSA.

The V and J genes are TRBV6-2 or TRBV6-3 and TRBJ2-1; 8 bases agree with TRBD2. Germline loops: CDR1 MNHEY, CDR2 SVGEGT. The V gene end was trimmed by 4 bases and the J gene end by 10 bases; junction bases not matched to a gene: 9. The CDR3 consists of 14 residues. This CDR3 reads CASSLRGVSKEQFF. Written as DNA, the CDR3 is TGTGCCAGCAGTTTGCGGGGGGTCTCGAAGGAGCAGTTCTTC.

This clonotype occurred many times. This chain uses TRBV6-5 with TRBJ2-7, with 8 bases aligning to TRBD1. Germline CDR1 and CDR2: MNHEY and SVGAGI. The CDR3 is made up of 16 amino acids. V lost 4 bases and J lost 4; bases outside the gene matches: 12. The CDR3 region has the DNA TGTGCCAGCAGTTTCCACAAACCCGGGACAGGTTACGAGCAGTACTTC. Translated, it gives CASSFHKPGTGYEQYF.

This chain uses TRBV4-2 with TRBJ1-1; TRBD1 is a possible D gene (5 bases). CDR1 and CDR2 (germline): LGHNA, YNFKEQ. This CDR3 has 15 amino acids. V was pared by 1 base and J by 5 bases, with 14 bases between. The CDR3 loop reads CASSQVSSGDTEAFF. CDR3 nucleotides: TGTGCCAGCAGCCAAGTAAGCTCGGGGGATACTGAAGCTTTCTTT.

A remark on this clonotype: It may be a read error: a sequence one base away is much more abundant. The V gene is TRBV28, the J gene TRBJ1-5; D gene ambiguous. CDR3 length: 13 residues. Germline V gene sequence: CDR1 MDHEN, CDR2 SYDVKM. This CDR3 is CASSLASYQPQNF. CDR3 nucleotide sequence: TGTGCCAGCAGTTTAGCCTCCTATCAGCCCCAGAATTTT.

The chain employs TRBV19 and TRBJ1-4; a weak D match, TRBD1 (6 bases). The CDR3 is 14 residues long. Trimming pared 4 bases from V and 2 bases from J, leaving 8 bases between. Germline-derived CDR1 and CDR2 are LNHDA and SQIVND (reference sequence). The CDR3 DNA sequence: TGTGCCAGTAGTACGACAGGTACTAATGAAAAACTGTTTTTT. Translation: CASSTTGTNEKLFF.

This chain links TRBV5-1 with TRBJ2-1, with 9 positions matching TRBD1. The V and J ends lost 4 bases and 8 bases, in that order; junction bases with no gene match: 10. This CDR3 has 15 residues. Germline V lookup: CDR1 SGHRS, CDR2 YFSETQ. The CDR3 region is CASSTTGGLFDEQFF. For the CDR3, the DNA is TGCGCCAGCAGCACTACAGGGGGCCTCTTTGATGAGCAGTTCTTC. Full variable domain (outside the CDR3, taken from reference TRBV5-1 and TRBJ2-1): KAGVTQTPRYLIKTRGQQVTLSCSPISGHRSVSWYQQTPGQGLQFLFEYFSETQRNKGNFPGRFSGRQFSNSRSEMNVSTLELGDSALYLCASSTTGGLFDEQFFGPGTRLTVL.

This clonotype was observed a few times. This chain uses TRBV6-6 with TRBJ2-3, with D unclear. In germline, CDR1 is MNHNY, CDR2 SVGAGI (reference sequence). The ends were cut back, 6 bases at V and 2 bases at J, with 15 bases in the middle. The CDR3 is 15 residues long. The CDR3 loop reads CASSTLGQITDTQYF. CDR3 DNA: TGTGCCAGCAGCACCCTGGGCCAGATCACAGATACGCAGTATTTT.

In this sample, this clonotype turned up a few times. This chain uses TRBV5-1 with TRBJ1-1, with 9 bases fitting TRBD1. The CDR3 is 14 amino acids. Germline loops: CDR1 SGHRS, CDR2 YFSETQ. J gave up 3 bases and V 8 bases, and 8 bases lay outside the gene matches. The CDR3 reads CASNTGGGYTEAFF. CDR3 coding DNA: TGCGCCAGTAATACAGGGGGCGGATACACTGAAGCTTTCTTT.

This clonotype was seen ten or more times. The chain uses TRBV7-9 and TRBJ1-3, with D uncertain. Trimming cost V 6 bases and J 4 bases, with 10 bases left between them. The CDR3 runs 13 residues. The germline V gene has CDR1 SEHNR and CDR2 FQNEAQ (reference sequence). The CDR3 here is CASSPALGNTIYF. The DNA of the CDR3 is TGTGCCAGCAGTCCTGCCCTCGGAAACACCATATATTTT.

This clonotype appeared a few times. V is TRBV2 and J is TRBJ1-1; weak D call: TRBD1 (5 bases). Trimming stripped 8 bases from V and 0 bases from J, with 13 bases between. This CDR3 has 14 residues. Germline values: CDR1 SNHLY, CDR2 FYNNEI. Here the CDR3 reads CASDLRGMNTEAFF. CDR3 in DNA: TGTGCCAGCGATTTACGGGGGATGAACACTGAAGCTTTCTTT.

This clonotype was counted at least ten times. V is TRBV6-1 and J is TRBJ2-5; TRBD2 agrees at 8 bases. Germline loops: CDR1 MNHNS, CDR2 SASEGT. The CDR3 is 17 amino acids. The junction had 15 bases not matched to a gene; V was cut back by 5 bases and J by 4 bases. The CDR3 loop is CASSTNSGGGYGETQYF. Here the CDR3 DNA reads TGTGCCAGCAGTACCAACAGCGGGGGAGGGTACGGAGAGACCCAGTACTTC.

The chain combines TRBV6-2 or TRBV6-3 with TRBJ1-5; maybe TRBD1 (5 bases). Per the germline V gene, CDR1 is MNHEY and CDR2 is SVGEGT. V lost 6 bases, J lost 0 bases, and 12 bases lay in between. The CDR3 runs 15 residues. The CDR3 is CASSYGGYSNQPQHF. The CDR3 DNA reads TGTGCCAGCAGCTATGGGGGGTATAGCAATCAGCCCCAGCATTTT.